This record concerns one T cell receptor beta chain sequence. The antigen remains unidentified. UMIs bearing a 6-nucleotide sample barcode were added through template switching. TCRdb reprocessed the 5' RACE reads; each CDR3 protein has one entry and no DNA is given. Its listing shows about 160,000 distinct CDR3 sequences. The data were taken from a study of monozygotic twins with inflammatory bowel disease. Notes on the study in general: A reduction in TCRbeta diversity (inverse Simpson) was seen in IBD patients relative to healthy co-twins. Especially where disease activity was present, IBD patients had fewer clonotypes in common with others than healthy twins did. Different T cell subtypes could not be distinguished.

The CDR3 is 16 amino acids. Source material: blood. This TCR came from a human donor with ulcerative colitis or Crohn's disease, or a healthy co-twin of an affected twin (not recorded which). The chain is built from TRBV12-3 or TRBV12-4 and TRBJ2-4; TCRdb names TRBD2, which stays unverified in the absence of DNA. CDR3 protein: CASSSLPTGAKNIQYF.